Listed here is a single T cell receptor (beta chain). Its antigen target is currently unknown. No clone much larger than this one lies a single base away; base qualities are absent. TCRbeta CDR3 regions were profiled by bias-controlled multiplex PCR amplification of genomic DNA with the immunoSEQ Assay. As for the original processing: To quantify the absolute abundance of each unique TCRbeta CDR3 region, the sequences were collapsed and filtered. Two models were used to test differential abundance: a binomial model (Fisher-equivalent) and a beta-binomial model that adds time-dependent variance fitted from healthy donors. Any clone with fewer than 5 combined templates was excluded, and a clone was called differentially abundant if its Benjamini-Hochberg FDR was below 0.01. In the beta-binomial model, variance was expressed as a function of the total template count across the two samples, in the form v = (b*log(k)+a)^2. The source is immuneACCESS, and TCRdb retained only in-frame sequences with V and J called. Part of the clones is not carried over; for the studies checked, unresolved V genes explain less than half of this, and the remainder is unexplained. The DNA was the basis for D and trimming; V, J and clone size are from that table. The sample data list some 130,000 clones, and 70% to 90% of these were observed just once. About 8% of the sample lies in the top ten.

No immune events such as infections were documented for the healthy donors during the collection period. Blood repertoires from healthy donors were used as a training cohort for calibrating time-dependent variance in a beta-binomial model of differential abundance of T-cell clones. There were ten or so healthy donors in the training cohort, of whom 3 were female and 7 were male. Donor ages ranged from about 25 to 64 years, with an average of around 43 years. Whole blood from each healthy donor was obtained from a commercial supplier and was collected at three time points roughly 13 days apart. For immunosequencing, genomic DNA was extracted from unsorted whole blood. From a lookup of the germline V gene, CDR1 and CDR2 are MNHEY and SVGAGI. The CDR3 covers 15 residues, taking in both the cysteine and the phenylalanine. Solely the CDR3 DNA is kept, with 45 bases framed from the first base. V lost 6 bases and J lost 8 bases, and the count of bases not matched to a germline gene is 15.

The entry originates in a study of identifying expanded T cells in peripheral blood (dated by TCRdb to about 2019). For the study in its entirety: Technical replicates were generated by sequencing separate aliquots of the same genomic DNA pool, and four replicates were compared pairwise. The paper's findings and limits, for the study overall: It was expected by the authors that biological variance in healthy repertoires might increase further over much longer intervals, such as months to years. The binomial model flagged 0.9 to 1.5 differentially abundant clones between technical replicates, compared with 15 to 17 over approximately two weeks and 19 over around four weeks. Across all healthy-donor time intervals, the beta-binomial model significantly lowered both the number of clones called differentially abundant and the false-positive rate. Variance in clone template counts between roughly two-week samples significantly increased with total template count across all healthy donors.

The sample comprised blood. The source is a person aged 18 to 69 in good health. The chain was built from TRBV6-5 and TRBJ1-2; 7 middle bases align to TRBD1. CDR3 protein: CASRPVGTDHWGYTF. The base sequence is TGTGCCAGCAGACCGGTGGGGACAGACCATTGGGGCTACACCTTC.